This T cell receptor beta chain was captured by sequencing in a study of shared clonotypes between healthy human individuals. Each sorted subset replicate got 200 ng genomic DNA, roughly 30,000 genomes. Using immunoSEQ multiplex PCR, the repertoire was profiled, and TCRdb retains in-frame clones only, with some absent. The table lists roughly 2,500,000 clones, more than 85% of them singletons, with approximately 0.36% in the top ten. A word on this clone: As yet, its antigen is unknown. Other DNA sequences in this specimen translate into the identical CDR3.

V dropped 0 bases and J dropped 5; count of bases not matched to a gene: 4. CDR1 is SGHRS, CDR2 YFSETQ, per germline. The CDR3 length is 15 residues. Findings and limits, study-wide: Between a few donors, naive CD4 clonotypes were shared at a level of around 4.8%. Collection of samples was limited to blood; tissue repertoires likely differ.

The rearrangement uses TRBV5-1 and TRBJ1-5; 8 bases match TRBD1. This TCR derives from a man between 18 and 29 years old in good health. Some clones in this sample may be carry-over from other donors' samples. Sequenced: naive CD4+ T cells from PBMCs. The sample's subset: CD45RA+ positively selected. CDR3 loop: CASSLAGGGDQPQHF. The CDR3 DNA sequence: TGCGCCAGCAGCTTGGCAGGGGGCGGGGATCAGCCCCAGCATTTT.